This TCR beta chain is drawn from a study of cytomegalovirus exposure and HLA in healthy donors (dated by TCRdb to 2016 to 2017). As for the study more broadly: An earlier analysis of roughly 570 of the donors reported around 280 Gb of sequence data and 95 million to 140 million unique TCR beta sequences obtained from 180 million or so T cells. An early release covering just under 650 HLA-typed donors comprised about 300 gigabases of sequencing data and roughly 86 million unique TCR sequences. Among the approximately 430 genotyped donors, around 81% belonged to the genetic ancestry cluster associated with self-reported Caucasian donors. The study was designed to test whether signatures of past pathogen exposure could be identified by cataloging public T cell receptors. The T cell repertoires of 666 subjects were profiled by immunosequencing and related to cytomegalovirus serostatus. Along with the roughly 700-subject first cohort, a separate validation cohort of over a hundred different subjects was used. High-throughput TCR immunosequencing, statistical association of individual TCRs with disease status, and machine learning were combined to predict cytomegalovirus infection status. A later analysis re-analyzed previously published TCR beta repertoires from hundreds of donors and added high-resolution HLA genotyping to study TCR occurrence patterns. In the later analysis, no new phenotypic data were used to find candidate immune exposures; instead, reliance was placed on TCR beta sequences and their occurrence across donors. To decide whether each TCR beta V gene segment behaved as functional or pseudogenic, an earlier analysis of some 580 of the donors relied on high-throughput TCR beta sequencing. Alongside the repertoire data, information on donor age, sex, ethnicity and CMV serostatus was compiled. Genome-wide SNP genotypes for about 65% of the roughly 670 donors were used in a later genetic analysis, which treated that subset as a discovery cohort. All discovery cohort repertoires had been generated using a single sequencing platform. Both class I and class II loci were covered by HLA typing, at four-digit resolution. Typing coverage varied by locus: about 620-630 donors for A, B, C, DRB1 and DQB1; approximately 500 for DQA1; over 600 for DPA1; around 490 for DPB1. A handful of DR-DQ haplotypes were handled as single units for association and clustering because linkage in the cohort was strong. Across about 370 genotyped donors of the cohort, an average of roughly 250,000 unique TCR beta nucleotide sequences per donor were sequenced, and 15% to 20% of those sequences were non-productive.

Overall study results and their limits: It was suggested by the authors that the approach could potentially be generalized to other disease states and immunological phenotypes. This cohort had only TCR beta chains sequenced, and the lack of alpha or paired-chain data limited which features could be detected. Sequencing depth was assumed to be roughly uniform across donors in the presence/absence analyses, though that assumption may not hold. In the study, approximately 160 TCR beta chains were listed as associated with cytomegalovirus. According to a later genetic analysis, donors in an Asian-associated ancestry cluster had fewer N-insertions in productive TCRs than the roughly 670-donor mean. A group of highly shared sequence variants was considered likely to be a technical artifact of the sequencing pipeline. Across donors, most TCR sequences were observed very rarely, whereas some public TCRs were present in many individuals. According to a later analysis, TCR association rates differed among HLA loci, with DRB1 alleles showing the most associated TCRs and HLA-C alleles showing the fewest. Linkage disequilibrium might explain the correlated functional status among segregating V segments, but an unknown experimental factor could not be ruled out. Cytomegalovirus status was reported to be diagnosed by the classifier with high specificity and sensitivity in both the original and validation cohorts. In a later genetic analysis, a missense DCLRE1C variant was associated with V-gene and J-gene trimming of TCR beta chains, and the association was replicated in an independent cohort. A later analysis found that HLA-associated TCR beta chains were more clonally expanded and had lower generation probabilities than equally common non-associated chains. A further reported finding was that TCR beta sequences accurately predicted the HLA-A and HLA-B alleles for most subjects in the first cohort. The 87-base-pair reads could not distinguish some IMGT-functional V segments, including TRBV6-2 and TRBV6-3, so those segments were excluded. A later analysis found that most CMV-associated TCR beta chains appeared HLA-restricted, with HLA associations seemingly driven largely by CMV exposure. In an earlier analysis of fewer than 700 of the donors, most TCR beta V segments appeared in productive rearrangements about 87% or about 30% of the time, broadly matching IMGT annotations. HLA typing was unavailable for some donors at each locus, so association tests used only the typed subset. In a later analysis, around 17,000 TCR beta sequences were associated with specific HLA alleles at a false discovery rate of 0.05. According to a later analysis, parvovirus B19, influenza, CMV and Epstein-Barr virus appeared linked to several top co-occurrence clusters. A few of the identified cytomegalovirus-associated TCR beta chains were confirmed in vitro to be specific for cytomegalovirus antigens. When HLA alleles, especially DR and DQ, strongly co-occurred, TCR associations were difficult to assign to individual alleles. The only immune exposure information available for the cohort was CMV serostatus. The earlier analysis of nearly 600 of the donors excluded some 15 rarely observed V segments, including chromosome 9 orphons, because counts were too low.

The cohort comprised under 700 healthy bone marrow donors. At the time of sampling, every cohort member was nominally healthy, though immune exposures that went unrecorded were likely present. The donor was CMV seronegative and was included in the group of about 350 seronegative cohort members. A peripheral blood sample was collected from each donor, and TCR beta sequencing was performed on peripheral blood mononuclear cells. Genomic DNA extraction from the blood cell samples was performed with the Qiagen DNeasy Blood Extraction Kit. The germline V gene encodes CDR1 MGHDK and CDR2 SYGVNS. From its cysteine to its phenylalanine, the CDR3 spans 14 amino acids. Here the CDR3 DNA is all that survives: 42 bases in frame from base 1. Between the V and J ends, shortened by 2 bases and 4 bases respectively, the junction contains 12 bases. The library was generated by the immunoSEQ multiplex PCR assay. For the multiplex PCR, a mixture combining 60 forward primers for TCR Vbeta segments and 13 reverse primers for TCR Jbeta segments was used. The CDR3 region of rearranged TCR beta genes was amplified from genomic DNA by a multiplex PCR assay. Amplified TCR beta libraries were sequenced as 87-base-pair reads on the Illumina HiSeq System. Per the source publication's procedure: A later analysis tallied some 79 million unique TCR beta chains across the 666 repertoires, and about 10 million of those chains were shared by two or more donors. Raw reads were error-corrected and collapsed into unique sequences with a nearest-neighbor algorithm that merged closely related sequences to remove PCR and sequencing errors. Alignment of CDR3 sequences to IMGT reference sequences was used to assign V, D and J gene segments. For a sequence to be retained, a match of at least six nucleotides was required to both a V gene segment and a J gene segment. Rearrangements were classified as productive when the CDR3 lacked stop codons and remained in frame with V and J, and all other rearrangements were classified as non-productive. CDR3 was defined by IMGT convention, running from the second conserved V-encoded cysteine to the conserved J-encoded phenylalanine. In an earlier analysis of just under 600 of the donors, sequences lacking an unambiguous match to a single V gene segment were excluded. An earlier analysis of several hundred of the donors called V segments functional above 56.7% productive rearrangements and segregating when the between-donor standard deviation exceeded 5%. A statistical classification framework was built for diagnosing cytomegalovirus status from the catalog of TCR beta chain sequences. In a later analysis, V and J genes were assigned by comparing TCR nucleotide sequences against IMGT/GENE-DB human TR gene sequences. The TCRdist pipeline was used in a later analysis to assign CDR3 sequences and most-parsimonious VDJ recombination scenarios. In a later analysis, every TCR beta chain was defined by the combination of its CDR3 amino acid sequence and its V-gene family, and reads without a unique V-gene family were dropped. A later analysis removed 592 highly shared, low-generation-probability nucleotide sequences to deal with suspected cross-contamination and a sequencing artifact. A later analysis calculated a clonal expansion index for each public chain from normalized within-repertoire ranks of inferred template counts. In a later analysis, generation probabilities were computed with a VDJ recombination model fitted to out-of-frame rearrangements, and the resulting probabilities were checked against IGoR. A later analysis scored TCR-TCR, TCR-HLA and TCR-CMV co-occurrence with hypergeometric tests, applying a repertoire-size bias correction to TCR pairs. A later analysis estimated false discovery rates by permuting HLA or CMV assignments 20 times. In a later analysis, co-occurring TCRs were grouped with DBSCAN, and TCRdist sequence similarity was added when clustering was performed within HLA-allele-positive subsets. For co-occurrence clustering, repertoires with fewer than 30,000 or more than 120,000 public chains were excluded, along with five repertoires with anomalous nucleotide sharing. TCRdb carries this immuneACCESS record with in-frame sequences only. Its versions omit some clonotypes, under half of them owing to an unresolved V gene in the studies checked, with the rest unexplained. V and J calls and clone size come straight from that table; D and trimming were deduced from the DNA. This sample is represented by 150,000 or so clones; just under 85% of them were singletons. Jointly, the top ten make up less than 2% of the sample.

Notes on this clone: It lacks a known antigen. Base-call qualities are not available, and no considerably larger clone is one nucleotide away.

The specimen sequenced was PBMCs. This sequence was found in a woman aged 40 to 55 in good health and CMV-seronegative. This sequence uses TRBV25-1 and TRBJ2-7, with a tentative D gene TRBD2 over 5 matching bases. CDR3 reads: CASSEAGLGYEQYF. Here is the DNA: TGTGCCAGCAGTGAAGCAGGACTTGGGTACGAGCAGTACTTC.